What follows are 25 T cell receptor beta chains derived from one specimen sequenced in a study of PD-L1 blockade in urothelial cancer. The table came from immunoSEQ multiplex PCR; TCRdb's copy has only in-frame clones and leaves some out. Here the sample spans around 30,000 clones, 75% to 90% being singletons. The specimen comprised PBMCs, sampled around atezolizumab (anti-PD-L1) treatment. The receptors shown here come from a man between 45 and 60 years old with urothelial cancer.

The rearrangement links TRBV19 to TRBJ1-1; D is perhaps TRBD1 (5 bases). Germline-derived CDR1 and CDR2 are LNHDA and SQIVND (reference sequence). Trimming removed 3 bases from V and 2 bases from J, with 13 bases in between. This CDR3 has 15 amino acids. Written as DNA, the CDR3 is TGTGCCAGTAGTATGGATGGGGCGAGAAACACTGAAGCTTTCTTT. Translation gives CASSMDGARNTEAFF.

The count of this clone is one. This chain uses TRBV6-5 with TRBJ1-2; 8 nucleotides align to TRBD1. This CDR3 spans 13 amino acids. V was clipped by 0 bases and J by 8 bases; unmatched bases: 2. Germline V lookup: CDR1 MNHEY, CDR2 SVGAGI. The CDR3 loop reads CASSYSTGDGYTF. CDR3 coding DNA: TGTGCCAGCAGTTACTCGACAGGGGACGGCTACACCTTC.

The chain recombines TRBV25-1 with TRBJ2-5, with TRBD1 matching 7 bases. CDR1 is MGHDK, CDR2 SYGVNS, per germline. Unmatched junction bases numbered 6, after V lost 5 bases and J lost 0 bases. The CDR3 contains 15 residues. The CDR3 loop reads CASSRQGVYQETQYF. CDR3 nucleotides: TGTGCCAGCAGTCGGCAGGGGGTGTACCAAGAGACCCAGTACTTC.

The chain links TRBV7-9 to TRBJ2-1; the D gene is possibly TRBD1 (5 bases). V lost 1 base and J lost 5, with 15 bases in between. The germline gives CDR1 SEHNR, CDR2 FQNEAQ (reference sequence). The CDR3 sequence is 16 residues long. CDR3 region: CASSLVSAGKDNEQFF. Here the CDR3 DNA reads TGTGCCAGCAGCTTAGTTTCTGCAGGGAAGGACAATGAGCAGTTCTTC. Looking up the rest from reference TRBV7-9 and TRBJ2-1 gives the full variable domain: DTGVSQNPRHKITKRGQNVTFRCDPISEHNRLYWYRQTLGQGPEFLTYFQNEAQLEKSRLLSDRFSAERPKGSFSTLEIQRTEQGDSAMYLCASSLVSAGKDNEQFFGPGTRLTVL.

DNA for the CDR3: TGTGCCAGCAGTGGGGGACAGCGGGTGGGGAATCAGCCCCAGCATTTT. Translation gives CASSGGQRVGNQPQHF. V usage is TRBV27 and J usage is TRBJ1-5; 7 bases are a match to TRBD1. V lost 5 bases, J lost 4 bases, and 11 bases stayed unmatched. Germline V gene data show CDR1 as MNHEY and CDR2 as SMNVEV (reference sequence). There are 16 residues in the CDR3.

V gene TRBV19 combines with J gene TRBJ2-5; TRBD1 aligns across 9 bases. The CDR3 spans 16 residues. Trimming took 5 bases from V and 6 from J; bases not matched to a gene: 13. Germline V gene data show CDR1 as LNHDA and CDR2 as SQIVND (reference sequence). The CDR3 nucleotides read TGTGCCAGTAGTTCTACTTACCGGGACAGGGTAAAGACCCAGTACTTC. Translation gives CASSSTYRDRVKTQYF. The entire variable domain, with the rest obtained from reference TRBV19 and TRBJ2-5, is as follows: DGGITQSPKYLFRKEGQNVTLSCEQNLNHDAMYWYRQDPGQGLRLIYYSQIVNDFQKGDIAEGYSVSREKKESFPLTVTSAQKNPTAFYLCASSSTYRDRVKTQYFGPGTRLLVL.

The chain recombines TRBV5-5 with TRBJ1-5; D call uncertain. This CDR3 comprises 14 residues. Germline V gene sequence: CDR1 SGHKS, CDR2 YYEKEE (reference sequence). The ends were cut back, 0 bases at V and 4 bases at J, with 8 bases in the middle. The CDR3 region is CASSLEAGNQPQHF. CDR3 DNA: TGTGCCAGCAGCTTGGAAGCAGGAAATCAGCCCCAGCATTTT.

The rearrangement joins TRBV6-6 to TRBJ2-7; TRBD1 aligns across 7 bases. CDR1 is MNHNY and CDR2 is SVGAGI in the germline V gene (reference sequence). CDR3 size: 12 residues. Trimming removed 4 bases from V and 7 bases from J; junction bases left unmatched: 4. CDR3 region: CASSLQGLEQYF. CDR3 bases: TGTGCCAGCAGTTTACAGGGGTTGGAGCAGTACTTC.

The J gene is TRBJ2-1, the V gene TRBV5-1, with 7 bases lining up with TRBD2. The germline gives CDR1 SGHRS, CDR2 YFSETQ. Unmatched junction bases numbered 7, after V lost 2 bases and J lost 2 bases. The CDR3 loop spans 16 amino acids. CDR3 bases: TGCGCCAGCAGCTTTAGTCTCGCGGGGGCCTACAATGAGCAGTTCTTC. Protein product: CASSFSLAGAYNEQFF. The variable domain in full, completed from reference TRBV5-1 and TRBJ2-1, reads KAGVTQTPRYLIKTRGQQVTLSCSPISGHRSVSWYQQTPGQGLQFLFEYFSETQRNKGNFPGRFSGRQFSNSRSEMNVSTLELGDSALYLCASSFSLAGAYNEQFFGPGTRLTVL.

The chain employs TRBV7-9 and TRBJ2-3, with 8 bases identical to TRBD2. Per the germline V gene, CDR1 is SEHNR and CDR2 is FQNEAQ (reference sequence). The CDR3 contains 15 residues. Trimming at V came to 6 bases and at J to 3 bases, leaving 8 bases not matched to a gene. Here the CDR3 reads CASSTPGGPTDTQYF. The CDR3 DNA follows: TGTGCCAGCAGTACGCCGGGGGGGCCTACAGATACGCAGTATTTT.

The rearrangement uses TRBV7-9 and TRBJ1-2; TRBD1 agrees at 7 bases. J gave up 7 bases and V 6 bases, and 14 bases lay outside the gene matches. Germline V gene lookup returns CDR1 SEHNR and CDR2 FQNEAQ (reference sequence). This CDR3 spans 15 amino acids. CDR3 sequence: CASRGLEGGDGGYTF. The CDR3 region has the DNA TGTGCCAGCAGGGGCCTAGAAGGGGGCGACGGTGGCTACACCTTC.

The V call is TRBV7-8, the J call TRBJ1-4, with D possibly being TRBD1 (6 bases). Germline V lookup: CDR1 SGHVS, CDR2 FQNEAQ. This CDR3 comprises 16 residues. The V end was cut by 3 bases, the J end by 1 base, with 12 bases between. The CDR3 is CASSFSTGKTNEKLFF. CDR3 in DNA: TGTGCCAGCAGCTTCTCAACAGGGAAAACTAATGAAAAACTGTTTTTT.

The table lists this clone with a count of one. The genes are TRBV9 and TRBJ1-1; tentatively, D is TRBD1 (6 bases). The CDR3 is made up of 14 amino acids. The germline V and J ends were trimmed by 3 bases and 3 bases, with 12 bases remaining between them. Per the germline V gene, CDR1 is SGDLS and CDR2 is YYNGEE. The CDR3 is CASSASQGYTEAFF. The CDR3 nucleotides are TGTGCCAGCAGCGCTTCACAGGGATACACTGAAGCTTTCTTT.

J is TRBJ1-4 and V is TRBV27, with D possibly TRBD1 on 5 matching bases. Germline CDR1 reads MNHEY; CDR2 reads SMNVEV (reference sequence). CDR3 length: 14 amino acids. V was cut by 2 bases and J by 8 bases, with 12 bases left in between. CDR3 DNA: TGTGCCAGCAGTTTACAAGCGGAGGGGGAAAAACTGTTTTTT. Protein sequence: CASSLQAEGEKLFF.

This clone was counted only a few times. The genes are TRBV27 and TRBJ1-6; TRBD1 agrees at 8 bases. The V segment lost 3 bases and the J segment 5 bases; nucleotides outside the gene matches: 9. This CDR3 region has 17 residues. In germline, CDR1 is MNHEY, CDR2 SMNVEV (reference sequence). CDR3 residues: CASSFKPGGANNSPLHF. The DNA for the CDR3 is TGTGCCAGCAGTTTTAAGCCAGGGGGCGCCAATAATTCACCCCTCCACTTT.

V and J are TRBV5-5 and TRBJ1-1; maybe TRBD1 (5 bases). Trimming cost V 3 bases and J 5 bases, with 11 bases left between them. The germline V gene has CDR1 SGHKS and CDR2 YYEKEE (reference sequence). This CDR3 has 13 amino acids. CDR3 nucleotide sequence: TGTGCCAGCAGCTCGGGGGGGGGAACTGAAGCTTTCTTT. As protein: CASSSGGGTEAFF. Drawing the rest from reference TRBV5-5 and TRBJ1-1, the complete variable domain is DAGVTQSPTHLIKTRGQQVTLRCSPISGHKSVSWYQQVLGQGPQFIFQYYEKEERGRGNFPDRFSARQFPNYSSELNVNALLLGDSALYLCASSSGGGTEAFFGQGTRLTVV.

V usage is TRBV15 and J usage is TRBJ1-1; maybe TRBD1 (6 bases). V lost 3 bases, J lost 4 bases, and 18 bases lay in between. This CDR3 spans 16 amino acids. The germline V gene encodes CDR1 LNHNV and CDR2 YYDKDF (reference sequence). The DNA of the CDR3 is TGTGCCACCAGCAGGATTTCACCTGGACAGCCCACTGAAGCTTTCTTT. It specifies CATSRISPGQPTEAFF.

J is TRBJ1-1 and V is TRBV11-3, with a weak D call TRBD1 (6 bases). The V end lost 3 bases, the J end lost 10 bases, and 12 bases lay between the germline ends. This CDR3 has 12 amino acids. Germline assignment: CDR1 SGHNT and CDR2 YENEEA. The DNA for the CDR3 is TGTGCCAGCAGCTTGGGGGGGGCAACAGCTTTCTTT. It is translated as CASSLGGATAFF.

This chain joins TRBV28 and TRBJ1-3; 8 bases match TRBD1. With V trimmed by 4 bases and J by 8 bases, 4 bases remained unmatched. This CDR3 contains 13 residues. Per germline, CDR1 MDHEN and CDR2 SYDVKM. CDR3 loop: CASSSDRGYTIYF. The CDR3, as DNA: TGTGCCAGCAGTTCAGACAGGGGATACACCATATATTTT.

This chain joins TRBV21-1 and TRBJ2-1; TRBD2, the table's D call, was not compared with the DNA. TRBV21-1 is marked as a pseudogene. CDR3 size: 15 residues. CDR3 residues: CASSQSGRTYNEQFF. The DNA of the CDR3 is TGTGCCAGCAGCCAAAGCGGGAGGACCTACAATGAGCAGTTCTTC.

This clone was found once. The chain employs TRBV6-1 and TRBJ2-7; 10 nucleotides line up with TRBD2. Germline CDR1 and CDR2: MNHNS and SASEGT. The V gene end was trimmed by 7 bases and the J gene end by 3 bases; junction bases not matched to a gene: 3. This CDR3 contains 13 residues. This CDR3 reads CASTRLAGYEQYF. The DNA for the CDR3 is TGTGCCAGCACTCGACTAGCGGGCTACGAGCAGTACTTC.

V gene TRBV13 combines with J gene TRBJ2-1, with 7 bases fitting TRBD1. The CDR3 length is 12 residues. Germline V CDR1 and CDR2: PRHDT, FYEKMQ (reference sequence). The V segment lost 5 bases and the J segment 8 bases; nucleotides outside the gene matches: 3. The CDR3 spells CASSHQGDEQFF. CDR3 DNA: TGTGCCAGCAGCCATCAGGGGGATGAGCAGTTCTTC.

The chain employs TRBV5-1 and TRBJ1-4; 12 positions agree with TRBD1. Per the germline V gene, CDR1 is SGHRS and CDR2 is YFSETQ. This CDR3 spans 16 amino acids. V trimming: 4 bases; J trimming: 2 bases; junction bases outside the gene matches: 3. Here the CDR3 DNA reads TGCGCCAGCAGCGGGGGACAGGGGGCGACTAATGAAAAACTGTTTTTT. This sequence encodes CASSGGQGATNEKLFF.

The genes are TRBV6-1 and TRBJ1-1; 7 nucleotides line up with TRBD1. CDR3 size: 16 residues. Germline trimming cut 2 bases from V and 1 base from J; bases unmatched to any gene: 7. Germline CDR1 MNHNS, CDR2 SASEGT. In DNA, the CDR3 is TGTGCCAGCAGTGAACGTGGGGACAGACCGAACACTGAAGCTTTCTTT. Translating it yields CASSERGDRPNTEAFF.

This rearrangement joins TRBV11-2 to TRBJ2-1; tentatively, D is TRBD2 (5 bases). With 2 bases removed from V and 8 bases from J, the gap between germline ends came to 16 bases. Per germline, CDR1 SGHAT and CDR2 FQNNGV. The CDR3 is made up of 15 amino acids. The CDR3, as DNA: TGTGCCAGCAGCTTAACCGGAGAGGGTAGCGATGAGCAGTTCTTC. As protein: CASSLTGEGSDEQFF.